The entry below describes one T cell receptor beta chain. Repertoires were generated with immunoSEQ multiplex PCR, while TCRdb's copy carries only in-frame clones and drops some. The sample comprises some 660,000 clones, 60% to 75% of which are singletons, and around 1.8% rests with the top ten. The sample belongs to a study of shared clonotypes between healthy human individuals. The source is a woman aged 25 to 39 in good health. Sequenced input: memory CD4+ T cells sorted from blood. Specified subset: CD45RA-negative fraction.

In DNA, the CDR3 is TGTGCCAGCAGCGCCATGGCGGGAGCCTACAATGAGCAGTTCTTC. It is translated as CASSAMAGAYNEQFF. The chain combines TRBV7-9 with TRBJ2-1; 7 nucleotides align to TRBD2. CDR3 length: 15 residues. After removal of 5 bases from V and 2 bases from J, the junction contained 6 bases not matched to a gene. Germline V gene data show CDR1 as SEHNR and CDR2 as FQNEAQ (reference sequence).